Following are 10 T cell receptor beta chains from one sample sequenced in a study of blood T cell repertoires in COVID-19. The method was immunoSEQ multiplex PCR; TCRdb's version includes in-frame clones alone and lacks a portion of them. The sample yields some 150,000 clones, 80% to 90% seen once. The sequenced material came from peripheral blood. The receptors shown here come from a woman aged 55-75 years with COVID-19, enrolled during active disease.

This chain joins TRBV27 and TRBJ2-7; 9 bases align to TRBD1. Per germline, CDR1 MNHEY and CDR2 SMNVEV (reference sequence). Trimming removed 4 bases from V and 3 bases from J; junction bases left unmatched: 4. The CDR3 totals 14 residues. In nucleotides, the CDR3 is TGTGCCAGCAGTTACGACAGGGGGAACTACGAGCAGTACTTC. This codes for CASSYDRGNYEQYF.

CDR3 bases: TGCGCCAGCAGCACGGACAGGGGGGGCACTGGCTACACCTTC. It encodes CASSTDRGGTGYTF. This chain joins TRBV5-1 and TRBJ1-2, with 10 nucleotides matching TRBD1. CDR1 and CDR2 from the germline V gene are SGHRS and YFSETQ. This CDR3 comprises 14 residues. The ends lost 4 bases at V and 7 bases at J; junction bases unmatched: 7.

The chain joins TRBV4-1 to TRBJ2-7, with TRBD1 matching 10 bases. Germline V gene lookup returns CDR1 MGHRA and CDR2 YSYEKL. The length of the CDR3 is 18 residues. The V gene end was trimmed by 2 bases and the J gene end by 0 bases; junction bases not matched to a gene: 10. The CDR3 region is CASSQPGTGEKGSYEQYF. Here the CDR3 DNA reads TGCGCCAGCAGCCAACCCGGGACAGGGGAAAAGGGCTCCTACGAGCAGTACTTC.

This chain connects TRBV7-6 to TRBJ1-4, with 8 bases identical to TRBD1. Germline trimming cut 5 bases from V and 8 bases from J; bases unmatched to any gene: 13. Per germline, CDR1 SGHVS and CDR2 FNYEAQ. The CDR3 covers 16 residues. CDR3 in amino acids: CASSRMRGQGNEKLFF. The CDR3 DNA is TGTGCCAGCAGCAGAATGAGAGGACAGGGTAACGAAAAACTGTTTTTT. The entire variable domain, with the rest obtained from reference TRBV7-6 and TRBJ1-4, is as follows: GAGVSQSPRYKVTKRGQDVALRCDPISGHVSLYWYRQALGQGPEFLTYFNYEAQQDKSGLPNDRFSAERPEGSISTLTIQRTEQRDSAMYRCASSRMRGQGNEKLFFGSGTQLSVL.

The V call is TRBV5-1, the J call TRBJ2-5; TRBD2 matches 12 bases. Per germline, CDR1 SGHRS and CDR2 YFSETQ. Trimming cost V 3 bases and J 2 bases; bases outside gene matches: 8. CDR3 size: 17 residues. In nucleotides, the CDR3 is TGCGCCAGCAGCTCGCTAGCGGGGGGGCCCCGACAAGAGACCCAGTACTTC. Encoded protein: CASSSLAGGPRQETQYF. Using reference TRBV5-1 and TRBJ2-5 for the parts outside the CDR3, the full variable domain is KAGVTQTPRYLIKTRGQQVTLSCSPISGHRSVSWYQQTPGQGLQFLFEYFSETQRNKGNFPGRFSGRQFSNSRSEMNVSTLELGDSALYLCASSSLAGGPRQETQYFGPGTRLLVL.

This rearrangement joins TRBV5-1 to TRBJ1-6; D is unresolved. Germline CDR1 SGHRS, CDR2 YFSETQ. The CDR3 is 14 residues long. V gave up 4 bases and J gave up 5 bases, with 10 bases separating them. CDR3 loop: CASSPGSDNSPLHF. CDR3 sequence (DNA): TGCGCCAGCAGCCCCGGGTCGGATAATTCACCCCTCCACTTT.

The rearrangement uses TRBV30 and TRBJ2-7, with D unclear. Trimming removed 2 bases at V and 2 bases at J, with 13 bases between. This CDR3 region has 14 residues. Looked up from germline, CDR1 is GTSNPN and CDR2 is SVGIG (reference sequence). CDR3 region: CAWSWRPKPYEQYF. The CDR3 DNA reads TGTGCCTGGAGTTGGAGACCTAAACCCTACGAGCAGTACTTC.

The count of this clone is one. This chain uses TRBV5-1 with TRBJ2-3; 11 nucleotides agree with TRBD2. Unmatched junction bases numbered 2, after V lost 0 bases and J lost 2 bases. This CDR3 spans 16 amino acids. The V gene's germline CDR1 is SGHRS and CDR2 YFSETQ. Written as DNA, the CDR3 is TGCGCCAGCAGCTTGGCTAGCGGGGGGTACACAGATACGCAGTATTTT. Amino acid sequence: CASSLASGGYTDTQYF.

This chain joins TRBV6-1 and TRBJ2-7, with 7 nucleotides matching TRBD1. Trimming took 2 bases from V and 4 from J; bases not matched to a gene: 11. The V gene's germline CDR1 is MNHNS and CDR2 SASEGT. The CDR3 loop spans 16 amino acids. CDR3 nucleotide sequence: TGTGCCAGCAGTGAATTGTTGGGGACAGTACATTACGAGCAGTACTTC. This encodes CASSELLGTVHYEQYF.

The CDR3 nucleotides are TGTGCCAGCAGCTTGCCAGACAGCTATTGGGGCTACACCTTC. Its translation: CASSLPDSYWGYTF. The gene calls are TRBV5-5 and TRBJ1-2, with D possibly being TRBD1 (5 bases). V was trimmed by 1 base and J by 8 bases, leaving 15 bases between them. The germline gives CDR1 SGHKS, CDR2 YYEKEE (reference sequence). This CDR3 contains 14 residues.